These 27 T cell receptor beta chains share one sample of origin, sequenced in a study of blood T cell repertoires in COVID-19. Assay used: immunoSEQ multiplex PCR; TCRdb lists only in-frame clones, some missing. The sample has about 390,000 clones, 87% seen once; the top ten hold about 2.5%. The specimen was peripheral blood. Receptor source: a woman in her fifties or sixties with COVID-19, enrolled during active disease.

CDR3 amino acids: CASSPGGGNRQYF. The CDR3 DNA reads as TGTGCCAGCAGCCCAGGGGGCGGGAACCGGCAGTACTTC. The chain is built from TRBV7-3 and TRBJ2-7; 8 bases line up with TRBD1. Germline CDR1 reads SGHTA; CDR2 reads FQGTGA. J was trimmed by 9 bases and V by 5 bases; bases with no gene match: 9. The CDR3 covers 13 residues.

V is TRBV3-1 (or the pseudogene TRBV3-2) and J is TRBJ2-7; D is possibly TRBD2 (6 bases). The CDR3 is 14 residues long. From germline, CDR1 is LGHDT and CDR2 YNNKEL (reference sequence). Trimming took 4 bases from V and 2 from J, leaving 12 bases between them. Here the CDR3 reads CASSLRGGPYEQYF. For the CDR3, the DNA is TGTGCCAGCAGCCTGCGGGGAGGACCCTACGAGCAGTACTTC.

V gene TRBV28 combines with J gene TRBJ2-1; 11 positions agree with TRBD2. This CDR3 comprises 13 residues. Trimming cost V 2 bases and J 10 bases; bases outside gene matches: 1. Germline CDR1 MDHEN, CDR2 SYDVKM. The CDR3 region has the DNA TGTGCCAGCAGTTTAGGGACTAGCGGCGAGCAGTTCTTC. This sequence encodes CASSLGTSGEQFF.

The chain recombines TRBV3-1 (or the pseudogene TRBV3-2) with TRBJ1-1; D gene unclear. V lost 1 base, J lost 7 bases, and 10 bases lay in between. The CDR3 covers 13 residues. Germline values: CDR1 LGHDT, CDR2 YNNKEL (reference sequence). This chain's CDR3 is CASSQVKGVEAFF. In DNA, the CDR3 is TGTGCCAGCAGCCAAGTTAAGGGAGTTGAAGCTTTCTTT.

V and J are TRBV5-4 and TRBJ1-2; D unresolved. This CDR3 has 13 residues. With 0 bases removed from V and 2 bases from J, the gap between germline ends came to 5 bases. Germline assignment: CDR1 SGHNT and CDR2 YYREEE (reference sequence). CDR3 DNA: TGTGCCAGCAGCTTGGGTTCGAACTATGGCTACACCTTC. Translating it yields CASSLGSNYGYTF.

The V and J genes are TRBV20-1 and TRBJ1-5; D possibly corresponds to TRBD1 (5 bases). V lost 3 bases and J lost 6, with 12 bases in between. The CDR3 covers 13 residues. Germline CDR1 and CDR2: DFQATT and SNEGSKA (reference sequence). The chain's CDR3 is CSASGGVGQPQHF. The CDR3 bases are TGCAGTGCTAGTGGGGGGGTTGGTCAGCCCCAGCATTTT.

This clone showed up just once. At the DNA level, this CDR3 is encoded by other sequences in the same sample as well. The genes are TRBV5-4 and TRBJ1-2; 7 nucleotides align to TRBD1. This CDR3 comprises 14 residues. Germline V gives CDR1 SGHNT, CDR2 YYREEE (reference sequence). With 4 bases clipped from V and 2 bases from J, the junction kept 5 bases outside the gene matches. The CDR3 region is CASSVGQANYGYTF. CDR3 nucleotides: TGTGCCAGCAGCGTCGGACAGGCCAACTATGGCTACACCTTC.

The chain carries TRBV6-5 and TRBJ2-7; D gene uncertain. Germline CDR1 reads MNHEY; CDR2 reads SVGAGI. The V and J ends lost 7 bases and 2 bases respectively, with 12 bases between them. The CDR3 is made up of 13 amino acids. For the CDR3, the DNA is TGTGCCAGCATTAGTGGTATGACCTACGAGCAGTACTTC. Encoded protein: CASISGMTYEQYF.

V is TRBV9 and J is TRBJ2-3; D gene uncertain. Per the germline V gene, CDR1 is SGDLS and CDR2 is YYNGEE. Trimming left V 0 bases short and J 0 bases short, with 2 bases between. This CDR3 region has 13 residues. The CDR3 sequence: CASSVASTDTQYF. The DNA of the CDR3 is TGTGCCAGCAGCGTAGCGAGCACAGATACGCAGTATTTT. Looking up the rest from reference TRBV9 and TRBJ2-3 gives the full variable domain: DSGVTQTPKHLITATGQRVTLRCSPRSGDLSVYWYQQSLDQGLQFLIQYYNGEERAKGNILERFSAQQFPDLHSELNLSSLELGDSALYFCASSVASTDTQYFGPGTRLTVL.

This chain connects TRBV2 to TRBJ1-1; the match to TRBD1 covers 11 bases. With 9 bases clipped from V and 7 bases from J, the junction kept 7 bases outside the gene matches. This CDR3 is 13 amino acids long. Germline V gives CDR1 SNHLY, CDR2 FYNNEI. This CDR3 is CARGQGALDEAFF. The CDR3 region has the DNA TGTGCCAGAGGACAGGGGGCCCTCGATGAAGCTTTCTTT.

This clone showed up just a few times. The gene calls are TRBV15 and TRBJ2-1; a possible D gene is TRBD2 (6 bases). V dropped 0 bases and J dropped 2 bases, with 8 bases sitting between them. CDR1 and CDR2 (germline): LNHNV, YYDKDF (reference sequence). The CDR3 consists of 15 residues. CDR3 in amino acids: CATSRDGGAYNEQFF. CDR3 bases: TGTGCCACCAGCAGAGATGGCGGGGCCTACAATGAGCAGTTCTTC. Based on the CDR3 plus reference TRBV15 and TRBJ2-1, the full variable domain is DAMVIQNPRYQVTQFGKPVTLSCSQTLNHNVMYWYQQKSSQAPKLLFHYYDKDFNNEADTPDNFQSRRPNTSFCFLDIRSPGLGDTAMYLCATSRDGGAYNEQFFGPGTRLTVL.

The chain couples TRBV4-2 to TRBJ2-3; the D gene is possibly TRBD2 (6 bases). CDR1 and CDR2 (germline): LGHNA, YNFKEQ. V shed 3 bases and J shed 3 bases, with 25 bases lying between them. This CDR3 has 19 amino acids. The chain's CDR3 is CASSHRAGYGGERTDTQYF. The CDR3 coding sequence is TGTGCCAGCAGCCATCGGGCGGGGTATGGCGGGGAACGAACAGATACGCAGTATTTT.

The gene calls are TRBV2 and TRBJ1-2, with a tentative D call TRBD1 (6 bases). CDR3 size: 16 residues. Deletions cut 2 bases from V and 0 bases from J, with 13 bases between. Germline values: CDR1 SNHLY, CDR2 FYNNEI. CDR3 in amino acids: CASSETVTGTNYGYTF. The CDR3 bases are TGTGCCAGCAGTGAAACCGTTACAGGGACTAACTATGGCTACACCTTC.

A single count supports this clone. The chain couples TRBV4-2 to TRBJ1-6; TRBD1 matches 7 bases. The germline V gene encodes CDR1 LGHNA and CDR2 YNFKEQ. V trimming: 3 bases; J trimming: 0 bases; junction bases outside the gene matches: 11. CDR3 size: 19 residues. CDR3 loop: CASSHRIPGGSSYNSPLHF. The CDR3 DNA is TGTGCCAGCAGCCATAGAATCCCAGGGGGGAGCTCCTATAATTCACCCCTCCACTTT.

This clone was seen just once. The rearrangement joins TRBV4-2 to TRBJ2-5; the match to TRBD1 covers 7 bases. Germline values: CDR1 LGHNA, CDR2 YNFKEQ. Trimming took 3 bases from V and 6 from J; bases not matched to a gene: 4. The CDR3 runs 13 residues. The CDR3 DNA reads as TGTGCCAGCAGCCAGGAGGACAGGCAGACCCAGTACTTC. Protein: CASSQEDRQTQYF.

V usage is TRBV4-1 and J usage is TRBJ1-2, with a possible D match to TRBD1 (6 bases). The V gene lost 7 bases and the J gene lost 5 bases, with 20 bases spanning the gap. The V gene's germline CDR1 is MGHRA and CDR2 YSYEKL. The CDR3 is 15 residues long. The CDR3 nucleotides read TGCGCCAGCACGACGAGGGGGGGCCTGAGTTATGGCTACACCTTC. Encoded protein: CASTTRGGLSYGYTF.

Only one count was recorded for this clone. This chain connects TRBV10-3 to TRBJ1-1; 8 bases align to TRBD1. CDR3 length: 14 amino acids. In germline, CDR1 is ENHRY, CDR2 SYGVKD. J gave up 6 bases and V 3 bases, and 6 bases lay outside the gene matches. The CDR3 here is CAISDRDRGPEAFF. The CDR3 DNA reads as TGTGCCATCAGTGATCGAGACAGGGGACCTGAAGCTTTCTTT.

This rearrangement joins TRBV4-2 to TRBJ2-1; D not resolved. CDR3 length: 17 residues. The ends were cut back, 0 bases at V and 4 bases at J, with 16 bases in the middle. CDR1 is LGHNA, CDR2 YNFKEQ, per germline. The CDR3 sequence is CASSQDGFGGSYNEQFF. CDR3 coding DNA: TGTGCCAGCAGCCAAGATGGGTTCGGCGGATCTTACAATGAGCAGTTCTTC.

This sequence joins TRBV19 and TRBJ2-7; 8 nucleotides align to TRBD1. J was trimmed by 1 base and V by 10 bases; bases with no gene match: 12. Per germline, CDR1 LNHDA and CDR2 SQIVND (reference sequence). The CDR3 is made up of 15 amino acids. The CDR3 protein is CATSTGDSWSYEQYF. DNA of the CDR3: TGTGCCACCTCGACAGGGGACAGCTGGTCCTACGAGCAGTACTTC.

V and J are TRBV30 and TRBJ1-6; TRBD1 is a possible D gene (6 bases). Trimming shortened V by 3 bases and J by 6 bases, and 21 bases separated the two germline ends. Germline V CDR1 and CDR2: GTSNPN, SVGIG (reference sequence). The CDR3 covers 17 residues. The CDR3 protein is CAWRTRLNRAPNSPLHF. In DNA form, the CDR3 reads TGTGCCTGGAGGACCCGATTGAACAGGGCTCCTAATTCACCCCTCCACTTT.

This chain's CDR3 is CASSLTRTGELFF. CDR3 bases: TGTGCCAGCAGCCTAACCAGGACCGGGGAGCTGTTTTTT. The rearrangement joins TRBV5-8 to TRBJ2-2; D remains ambiguous. This CDR3 has 13 residues. CDR1 SGHTS and CDR2 YDEGEE come from the germline V gene. V was shortened by 4 bases and J by 5 bases, with 9 bases between the two germline ends.

V is TRBV24-1 and J is TRBJ1-1, with D unresolved. V was shortened by 8 bases and J by 4 bases, with 13 bases between the two germline ends. Germline values: CDR1 KGHDR, CDR2 SFDVKD. The CDR3 runs 13 residues. CDR3 DNA sequence: TGTGCCACCAACACCGGGGTAGGCACTGAAGCTTTCTTT. It specifies CATNTGVGTEAFF.

The gene calls are TRBV29-1 and TRBJ1-2, with 7 bases fitting TRBD1. V shed 6 bases, J shed 4 bases, and the junction held 8 bases outside the gene matches. CDR1 and CDR2 (germline): SQVTM, ANQGSEA. The length of the CDR3 is 13 residues. The CDR3 DNA reads TGCAGCGTCCCGGGCCCAGGGGGCTATGGCTACACCTTC. This codes for CSVPGPGGYGYTF.

The V gene is TRBV7-6, the J gene TRBJ2-2; D might be TRBD2 (6 bases). Germline V gives CDR1 SGHVS, CDR2 FNYEAQ. The CDR3 totals 16 residues. Trimming took 4 bases from V and 4 from J, leaving 16 bases between them. This CDR3 is CASSSTAGPATGELFF. The DNA for the CDR3 is TGTGCCAGCAGCTCCACCGCGGGGCCGGCCACCGGGGAGCTGTTTTTT.

There are many counts of this clone. The chain joins TRBV6-1 to TRBJ1-2, with D uncertain. CDR1 and CDR2 from the germline V gene are MNHNS and SASEGT. This CDR3 contains 13 residues. V lost 1 base and J 4 bases, leaving 7 bases between the germline ends. The CDR3 nucleotides read TGTGCCAGCAGTGAAGACGGAGTCTATGGCTACACCTTC. It yields the protein CASSEDGVYGYTF.

This rearrangement joins TRBV18 to TRBJ1-3, with D perhaps matching TRBD1 (6 bases). The germline V gene has CDR1 KGHSH and CDR2 LQKENI. V lost 2 bases to trimming and J lost 4 bases, with 12 bases between them. This CDR3 spans 15 amino acids. The CDR3 DNA follows: TGTGCCAGCTCACCAGGGGGCCAGATCGGAAACACCATATATTTT. Protein product: CASSPGGQIGNTIYF.

J is TRBJ1-1 and V is TRBV5-1, with a weak D call TRBD1 (6 bases). The length of the CDR3 is 13 residues. CDR1 is SGHRS, CDR2 YFSETQ, per germline. The germline V and J ends were trimmed by 2 bases and 5 bases, with 10 bases remaining between them. Written as DNA, the CDR3 is TGCGCCAGCAGCTTTGGGGGCCGGACTGAAGCTTTCTTT. Amino acids: CASSFGGRTEAFF.